This T cell receptor beta chain emerged from a study of cytomegalovirus exposure and HLA in healthy donors. Notes on the study in general: The authors judged a highly shared variant cluster likely a sequencing artifact. A later analysis showed HLA-associated TCR beta chains outstripping equally common others in clonal expansion. HLA restriction was apparent for most CMV-associated TCR beta chains in a later analysis.

The PCR used 60 Vbeta and 13 Jbeta primers. The protocol was immunoSEQ multiplex PCR, while the TCRdb copy is restricted to in-frame clones and leaves out a portion. The repertoire holds around 210,000 clones, with 80% to 90% as singletons. The CDR3 covers 16 residues. V dropped 4 bases and J dropped 8 bases, with 23 bases sitting between them. The germline CDR1 and CDR2 sequences are SGHDN and FVKESK. Remarks on this clone: The antigen is not known.

This chain links TRBV14 with TRBJ1-2; no firm D call. This sequence originates from a girl aged 2-15 years in good health and CMV-seronegative. Sequencing was carried out using PBMCs. CDR3 nucleotide sequence: TGTGCCAGCAGCCGAAGTACCCGGGGAGGGTTGTGGGGCTACACCTTC. It yields the protein CASSRSTRGGLWGYTF.